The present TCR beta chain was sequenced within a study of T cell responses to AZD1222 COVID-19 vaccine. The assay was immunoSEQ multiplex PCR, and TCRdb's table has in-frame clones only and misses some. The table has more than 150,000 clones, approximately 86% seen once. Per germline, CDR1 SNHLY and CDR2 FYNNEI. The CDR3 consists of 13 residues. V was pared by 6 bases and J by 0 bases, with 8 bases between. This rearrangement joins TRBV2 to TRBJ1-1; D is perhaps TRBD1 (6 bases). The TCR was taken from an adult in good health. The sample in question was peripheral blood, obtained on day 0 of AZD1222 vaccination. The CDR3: CASRQGLNTEAFF. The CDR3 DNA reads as TGTGCCAGCAGGCAGGGGCTGAACACTGAAGCTTTCTTT.